These 26 T cell receptor beta chains were all obtained from the same sample, sequenced in a study of blood T cell repertoires in COVID-19. Sequencing used immunoSEQ multiplex PCR; TCRdb keeps in-frame clones, though not all of them. The profile covers about 320,000 clones, with more than 90% appearing a single time and roughly 2.5% taken by the ten largest. What was sequenced was PBMCs or T cells enriched from blood (not recorded which). These receptors all come from a man aged 55 to 70 who had recovered from COVID-19.

V gene TRBV12-3 or TRBV12-4 combines with J gene TRBJ1-3, with no clear D. CDR3 length equals 13 residues. Trimming stripped 5 bases from V and 0 bases from J, with 5 bases between. The CDR3 bases are TGTGCCAGCAGTCGGAGCTCTGGAAACACCATATATTTT. Its translation is CASSRSSGNTIYF.

For the CDR3, the DNA is TGTGCCAGTAGTGACCTACAGGGGGAGGTTTTCTTT. It is translated as CASSDLQGEVFF. The rearrangement joins TRBV19 to TRBJ1-1; 8 bases are a match to TRBD1. The germline V gene has CDR1 LNHDA and CDR2 SQIVND (reference sequence). The CDR3 sequence is 12 residues long. The V and J ends lost 5 bases and 13 bases, in that order; junction bases with no gene match: 9.

The CDR3 reads CAWSVRTALNEKLFF. For the CDR3, the DNA is TGTGCCTGGAGTGTACGGACAGCTCTTAATGAAAAACTGTTTTTT. The genes are TRBV30 and TRBJ1-4, with D possibly being TRBD1 (6 bases). The germline V gene encodes CDR1 GTSNPN and CDR2 SVGIG (reference sequence). Between the trimmed V and J ends, which lost 0 bases and 4 bases, there was a span of 12 bases. The CDR3 totals 15 residues.

The chain employs TRBV4-3 and TRBJ2-3, with a weak D call TRBD1 (5 bases). V lost 2 bases and J lost 4, with 16 bases in between. The CDR3 is 16 residues long. Germline CDR1 and CDR2: LGHNA and YSLEER. The CDR3 region is CASSQKTAQQADTQYF. The DNA of the CDR3 is TGCGCCAGCAGCCAAAAGACAGCCCAACAAGCAGATACGCAGTATTTT.

J is TRBJ1-1 and V is TRBV6-6, with D hard to call. This CDR3 is built from 15 residues. CDR1 is MNHNY, CDR2 SVGAGI, per germline (reference sequence). Trimming removed 0 bases from V and 0 bases from J, with 8 bases in between. Written as DNA, the CDR3 is TGTGCCAGCAGTTACTCGACAACCATGAACACTGAAGCTTTCTTT. Translating it yields CASSYSTTMNTEAFF.

Only one count was recorded for this clone. The genes are TRBV7-3 and TRBJ2-1, with a possible D match to TRBD1 (5 bases). The ends were cut back, 5 bases at V and 0 bases at J, with 11 bases in the middle. The CDR3 covers 15 residues. CDR1 is SGHTA and CDR2 is FQGTGA in the germline V gene. This chain's CDR3 is CASSRDSASYNEQFF. In DNA, the CDR3 is TGTGCCAGCAGCCGAGACAGTGCCTCCTACAATGAGCAGTTCTTC. The complete variable domain, with remaining parts taken from reference TRBV7-3 and TRBJ2-1, reads GAGVSQTPSNKVTEKGKYVELRCDPISGHTALYWYRQSLGQGPEFLIYFQGTGAADDSGLPNDRFFAVRPEGSVSTLKIQRTERGDSAVYLCASSRDSASYNEQFFGPGTRLTVL.

V is TRBV19 and J is TRBJ1-5; TRBD1 matches at 8 bases. The CDR3 runs to 19 residues. V dropped 4 bases and J dropped 0; count of bases not matched to a gene: 14. CDR1 is LNHDA and CDR2 is SQIVND in the germline V gene (reference sequence). CDR3 protein: CASSRGPGQGAYSNQPQHF. CDR3 DNA: TGTGCCAGTAGTAGAGGGCCTGGACAGGGAGCTTATAGCAATCAGCCCCAGCATTTT.

The rearrangement uses TRBV14 and TRBJ2-3, with 7 bases aligning to TRBD2. In germline, CDR1 is SGHDN, CDR2 FVKESK. CDR3 size: 15 residues. J was trimmed by 7 bases and V by 3 bases; bases with no gene match: 10. The CDR3 DNA is TGTGCCAGCAGCCAGGCGGGAGTTAGGATATATACGCAGTATTTT. This sequence encodes CASSQAGVRIYTQYF.

This clone has only a few counts. The V gene is TRBV11-2, the J gene TRBJ2-5; 10 nucleotides match TRBD2. In germline, CDR1 is SGHAT, CDR2 FQNNGV. CDR3 length: 16 amino acids. With 5 bases clipped from V and 5 bases from J, the junction kept 11 bases outside the gene matches. The CDR3 sequence: CASSPLSGRARETQYF. The CDR3 DNA reads TGTGCCAGCAGCCCCCTCAGCGGGAGGGCCAGGGAGACCCAGTACTTC.

This clone appeared a single time. The gene calls are TRBV9 and TRBJ1-1; a possible D gene is TRBD1 (5 bases). The CDR3 contains 16 residues. The germline V gene encodes CDR1 SGDLS and CDR2 YYNGEE. V lost 4 bases and J lost 1, with 17 bases in between. For the CDR3, the DNA is TGTGCCAGCAGCCCAAGGTTAGGGGCTAAGAACACTGAAGCTTTCTTT. It is translated as CASSPRLGAKNTEAFF.

V and J are TRBV18 and TRBJ2-3; a possible D gene is TRBD2 (6 bases). Per germline, CDR1 KGHSH and CDR2 LQKENI. Trimming shortened V by 2 bases and J by 0 bases, and 9 bases separated the two germline ends. CDR3 length equals 15 residues. CDR3 coding DNA: TGTGCCAGCTCACCAAGTGCGGGAAGCACAGATACGCAGTATTTT. This translates into CASSPSAGSTDTQYF.

This chain uses TRBV19 with TRBJ1-6, with 10 nucleotides matching TRBD1. Germline V gene data show CDR1 as LNHDA and CDR2 as SQIVND (reference sequence). With 10 bases clipped from V and 10 bases from J, the junction kept 7 bases outside the gene matches. This CDR3 region has 13 residues. The CDR3 protein is CATKRQGASPLHF. CDR3 DNA sequence: TGTGCCACCAAGAGACAGGGGGCGTCACCCCTCCACTTT. The full variable domain, rest sourced from reference TRBV19 and TRBJ1-6, is DGGITQSPKYLFRKEGQNVTLSCEQNLNHDAMYWYRQDPGQGLRLIYYSQIVNDFQKGDIAEGYSVSREKKESFPLTVTSAQKNPTAFYLCATKRQGASPLHFGNGTRLTVT.

This clone has more than one count but fewer than ten. CDR3 bases: TGTGCCTGGAGGACAGGGCCCTACGAGCAGTACTTC. Encoded protein: CAWRTGPYEQYF. The chain employs TRBV30 and TRBJ2-7, with TRBD1 matching 7 bases. The CDR3 covers 12 residues. J was trimmed by 2 bases and V by 3 bases; bases with no gene match: 1. Germline V CDR1 and CDR2: GTSNPN, SVGIG (reference sequence). Drawing the rest from reference TRBV30 and TRBJ2-7, the complete variable domain is SQTIHQWPATLVQPVGSPLSLECTVEGTSNPNLYWYRQAAGRGLQLLFYSVGIGQISSEVPQNLSASRPQDRQFILSSKKLLLSDSGFYLCAWRTGPYEQYFGPGTRLTVT.

The V and J genes are TRBV2 and TRBJ2-5; D is possibly TRBD2 (5 bases). Germline-derived CDR1 and CDR2 are SNHLY and FYNNEI. V lost 6 bases to trimming and J lost 3 bases, with 11 bases between them. The length of the CDR3 is 13 residues. The CDR3 bases are TGTGCCAGCAGGAGGGTGGTAGAAGAGACCCAGTACTTC. It encodes CASRRVVEETQYF. The full variable domain, its missing parts supplied by reference TRBV2 and TRBJ2-5, is EPEVTQTPSHQVTQMGQEVILRCVPISNHLYFYWYRQILGQKVEFLVSFYNNEISEKSEIFDDQFSVERPDGSNFTLKIRSTKLEDSAMYFCASRRVVEETQYFGPGTRLLVL.

This chain joins TRBV7-9 and TRBJ2-3; D may be TRBD1 (5 bases). V lost 5 bases and J 3 bases, leaving 15 bases between the germline ends. Looked up from germline, CDR1 is SEHNR and CDR2 is FQNEAQ (reference sequence). This CDR3 spans 15 amino acids. The CDR3 nucleotides read TGTGCCAGCAGCACCACCAGGGTCCCGACAGATACGCAGTATTTT. Translated: CASSTTRVPTDTQYF. The variable domain in full, with the rest retrieved from reference TRBV7-9 and TRBJ2-3, is DTGVSQNPRHKITKRGQNVTFRCDPISEHNRLYWYRQTLGQGPEFLTYFQNEAQLEKSRLLSDRFSAERPKGSFSTLEIQRTEQGDSAMYLCASSTTRVPTDTQYFGPGTRLTVL.

The gene calls are TRBV5-1 and TRBJ2-3; a weak D match, TRBD1 (6 bases). The V gene lost 0 bases and the J gene lost 4 bases, with 12 bases spanning the gap. CDR1 and CDR2 from the germline V gene are SGHRS and YFSETQ. The CDR3 consists of 15 residues. CDR3 sequence: CASSLGDTGADTQYF. As DNA, the CDR3 is TGCGCCAGCAGCTTGGGGGACACTGGGGCAGATACGCAGTATTTT.

The chain joins TRBV27 to TRBJ1-5, with D unresolved. The V and J ends lost 7 bases and 4 bases respectively, with 11 bases between them. CDR3 size: 13 residues. Germline values: CDR1 MNHEY, CDR2 SMNVEV (reference sequence). CDR3: CASNPGGNQPQHF. The CDR3 DNA sequence: TGTGCCAGCAACCCAGGCGGGAATCAGCCCCAGCATTTT.

Concerning this clone: The same CDR3 can be traced to other DNA sequences in this sample. The V gene is TRBV19, the J gene TRBJ2-3; TRBD1 might be the D (6 bases). CDR3 length: 16 amino acids. V was clipped by 5 bases and J by 2 bases, with 17 bases between them. The germline CDR1 and CDR2 sequences are LNHDA and SQIVND (reference sequence). CDR3 sequence: CASSPLRGTLTDTQYF. Here the CDR3 DNA reads TGTGCCAGTAGTCCCCTGAGGGGGACCCTCACAGATACGCAGTATTTT.

The chain links TRBV11-2 to TRBJ1-4; D gene ambiguous. V was cut by 6 bases and J by 4 bases, with 15 bases left in between. This CDR3 comprises 15 residues. Germline V gene sequence: CDR1 SGHAT, CDR2 FQNNGV. CDR3 coding DNA: TGTGCCAGCAGTGAGGGAAGGTTTCATAATGAAAAACTGTTTTTT. Protein sequence: CASSEGRFHNEKLFF. The complete variable domain, with remaining parts taken from reference TRBV11-2 and TRBJ1-4, reads EAGVAQSPRYKIIEKRQSVAFWCNPISGHATLYWYQQILGQGPKLLIQFQNNGVVDDSQLPKDRFSAERLKGVDSTLKIQPAKLEDSAVYLCASSEGRFHNEKLFFGSGTQLSVL.

This chain uses TRBV6-4 with TRBJ2-1; 12 nucleotides agree with TRBD1. Germline V gene data show CDR1 as MRHNA and CDR2 as SNTAGT. The V and J ends lost 6 bases and 9 bases, in that order; junction bases with no gene match: 6. CDR3 length: 14 amino acids. CDR3 DNA sequence: TGTGCCAGCAGCCAGGGGACAGGGGGCGTTGAGCAGTTCTTC. Its protein is CASSQGTGGVEQFF.

V is TRBV10-2 and J is TRBJ2-3; possibly TRBD2 for D (5 bases). The CDR3 loop spans 13 amino acids. Germline V CDR1 and CDR2: WSHSY, SAAADI. Trimming took 8 bases from V and 3 from J, leaving 12 bases between them. The CDR3 region is CASVEGPTDTQYF. CDR3 nucleotide sequence: TGCGCCAGCGTTGAGGGCCCTACAGATACGCAGTATTTT.

V and J are TRBV7-9 and TRBJ2-1; 7 nucleotides agree with TRBD2. Trimming removed 1 base from V and 8 bases from J; junction bases left unmatched: 14. The CDR3 extends over 17 amino acids. From germline, CDR1 is SEHNR and CDR2 FQNEAQ (reference sequence). Here the CDR3 DNA reads TGTGCCAGCAGCTTAGTAGCCGGGACTACATCATTTGATGAGCAGTTCTTC. Protein sequence: CASSLVAGTTSFDEQFF.

The chain carries TRBV19 and TRBJ1-5; 8 bases fit TRBD1. Losses at the gene ends were 6 bases for V and 5 bases for J; bases not matched to a gene: 6. Looked up from germline, CDR1 is LNHDA and CDR2 is SQIVND (reference sequence). This CDR3 region has 14 residues. The CDR3 region has the DNA TGTGCCAGTAGCGACAGGGGAAGTTATCAGCCCCAGCATTTT. Amino acid sequence: CASSDRGSYQPQHF.

V is TRBV6-5 and J is TRBJ2-3; D is perhaps TRBD1 (7 bases). Trimming stripped 7 bases from V and 3 bases from J, with 17 bases between. The germline V gene has CDR1 MNHEY and CDR2 SVGAGI. The CDR3 runs 15 residues. The chain's CDR3 is CASTRGDSGTDTQYF. CDR3 DNA sequence: TGTGCCAGCACCAGGGGGGATTCAGGGACAGATACGCAGTATTTT.

V is TRBV5-4 and J is TRBJ2-6; D is possibly TRBD1 (6 bases). The CDR3 loop spans 15 amino acids. The germline V gene has CDR1 SGHNT and CDR2 YYREEE (reference sequence). Trimming shortened V by 4 bases and J by 1 base, and 9 bases separated the two germline ends. The CDR3 DNA is TGTGCCAGCAGCCAACAGGGTTCTGGGGCCAACGTCCTGACTTTC. Translating it yields CASSQQGSGANVLTF.

The chain has TRBV5-1 and TRBJ2-3, with a possible D match to TRBD1 (5 bases). Trimming pared 0 bases from V and 2 bases from J, leaving 10 bases between. Germline CDR1 is SGHRS and CDR2 is YFSETQ. CDR3 length: 15 residues. The CDR3 loop is CASSLVDTLTDTQYF. For the CDR3, the DNA is TGCGCCAGCAGCTTGGTGGACACTCTCACAGATACGCAGTATTTT.